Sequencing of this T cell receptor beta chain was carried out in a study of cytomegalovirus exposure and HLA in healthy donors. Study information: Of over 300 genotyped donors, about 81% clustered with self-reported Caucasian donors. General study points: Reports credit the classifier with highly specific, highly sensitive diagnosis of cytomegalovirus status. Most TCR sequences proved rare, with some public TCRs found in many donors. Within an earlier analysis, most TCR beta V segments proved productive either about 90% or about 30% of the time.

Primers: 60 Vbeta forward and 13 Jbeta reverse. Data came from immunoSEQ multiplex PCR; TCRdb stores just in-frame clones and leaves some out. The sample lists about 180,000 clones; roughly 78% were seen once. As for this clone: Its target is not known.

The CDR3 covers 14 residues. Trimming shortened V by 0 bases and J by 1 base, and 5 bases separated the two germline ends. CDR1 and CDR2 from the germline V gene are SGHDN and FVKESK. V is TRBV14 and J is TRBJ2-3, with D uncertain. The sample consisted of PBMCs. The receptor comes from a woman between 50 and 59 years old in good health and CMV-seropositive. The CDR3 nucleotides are TGTGCCAGCAGCCAAGAACGGGGCACAGATACGCAGTATTTT. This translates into CASSQERGTDTQYF.